The TCR beta chain under discussion was sequenced for a study of cytomegalovirus exposure and HLA in healthy donors. In the PCR, 60 Vbeta and 13 Jbeta primers were used. Sequencing used immunoSEQ multiplex PCR; TCRdb keeps in-frame clones, though not all of them. The profile shows 200,000 to 250,000 clones, approximately 82% of them singletons. CDR1 is LNHDA and CDR2 is SQIVND in the germline V gene (reference sequence). There are 14 residues in the CDR3. Comment on this clone: Its specificity is not known.

The study, taken as a whole, reports: TCR beta V- and J-gene trimming, according to a later analysis, was linked to a missense DCLRE1C variant. An analysis was carried out at a later point. It showed that HLA-associated TCR beta chains were more clonally expanded than equally common non-associated chains.

Sequencing was done on a sample of PBMCs. This clonotype originated in a woman aged 45 to 65 in good health and CMV-seropositive. The rearrangement joins TRBV19 to TRBJ2-5; 7 bases match TRBD1. The DNA matches TRBJ2-7 better at its end, which makes the J call doubtful. Here the CDR3 DNA reads TGTGCCAGTAGTGTCCGGGACAGCACCTACGAGCAGTACTTC. Translated, it gives CASSVRDSTYEQYF.